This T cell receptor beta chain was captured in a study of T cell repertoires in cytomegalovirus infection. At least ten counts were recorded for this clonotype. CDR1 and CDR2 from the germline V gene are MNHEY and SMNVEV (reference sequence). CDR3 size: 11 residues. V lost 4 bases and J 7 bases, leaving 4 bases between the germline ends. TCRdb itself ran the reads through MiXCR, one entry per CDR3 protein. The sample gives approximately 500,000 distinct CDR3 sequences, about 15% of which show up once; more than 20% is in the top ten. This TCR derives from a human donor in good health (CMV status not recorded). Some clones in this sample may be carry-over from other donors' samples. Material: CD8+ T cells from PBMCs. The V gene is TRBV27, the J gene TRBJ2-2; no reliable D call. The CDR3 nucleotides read TGTGCCAGCAGTTATGACGGGGAGCTGTTTTTT. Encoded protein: CASSYDGELFF.